The 24 T cell receptor beta chains below were found in one sample sequenced in a study of regulatory T cells in long-lasting Graves disease (dated by TCRdb to the early 2020s). The time point label corresponds to: newly diagnosed GD, antithyroid drugs for less than 3 months. For both TCR sequencing and RNA sequencing, RNA was extracted from PBMCs in TRIzol. Library method: multiplex PCR. TCRdb shows the sequencer as Illumina HiSeq 4000. To build TCR beta libraries, CDR3 regions were amplified by Arm-PCR using iRepertoire HTBI primers. The raw public data were reprocessed by TCRdb itself: fastp quality trimming at Q25, MiXCR clonotype calling, in-frame beta chains only. Rows with one shared CDR3 protein collapse into an entry with the most common genes and DNA. Counted in this sample were about 420,000 distinct CDR3 sequences; around 17% of them appeared once. The top ten constitute 23% of the sample.

This sample was also put to use in a study of T cells in Graves' hyperthyroidism and ophthalmopathy.

This material consisted of peripheral blood mononuclear cells (PBMCs), taken at new diagnosis, from a patient treated with antithyroid drugs. The receptors were sampled from a woman between 18 and 29 years old with Graves disease. Donor details come from another sample of the same person, matched by shared clones.

This clonotype was seen repeatedly, ten times or more. The gene calls are TRBV28 and TRBJ1-4; no clear D gene. The CDR3 is 15 amino acids. The V gene lost 4 bases and the J gene lost 8 bases, with 17 bases spanning the gap. Germline V gene data show CDR1 as MDHEN and CDR2 as SYDVKM. Here the CDR3 DNA reads TGTGCCAGCAGTTCGGGCCATCTCGGACGGGAAAAACTGTTTTTT. Protein sequence: CASSSGHLGREKLFF.

This clonotype has only a few counts. The chain is built from TRBV15 and TRBJ2-4; D is ambiguous. Germline values: CDR1 LNHNV, CDR2 YYDKDF (reference sequence). CDR3 length: 16 residues. Trimming stripped 5 bases from V and 0 bases from J, with 14 bases between. The DNA for the CDR3 is TGTGCCACCAGCCTCGACGCGTCTTTAGCCAAAAACATTCAGTACTTC. Its translation: CATSLDASLAKNIQYF.

The chain is built from TRBV7-6 and TRBJ2-3; D may be TRBD2 (5 bases). Germline CDR1 reads SGHVS; CDR2 reads FNYEAQ. With 2 bases removed from V and 2 bases from J, the gap between germline ends came to 8 bases. This CDR3 is 14 amino acids long. In DNA form, the CDR3 reads TGTGCCAGCAGCTTATGGGGAGTCACAGATACGCAGTATTTT. It is translated as CASSLWGVTDTQYF.

This clonotype has a handful of counts. The V call is TRBV6-2 or TRBV6-3, the J call TRBJ2-1; no reliable D call. The CDR3 has 12 residues. V lost 2 bases and J 5 bases, leaving 4 bases between the germline ends. CDR1 is MNHEY, CDR2 SVGEGT, per germline. The CDR3 DNA is TGTGCCAGCAGTTACCTAAACAATGAGCAGTTCTTC. Its translation is CASSYLNNEQFF.

This clonotype was recorded many times. The genes are TRBV12-3 or TRBV12-4 and TRBJ2-1; tentative D call: TRBD2 (5 bases). CDR3 length: 14 residues. Trimming removed 2 bases from V and 8 bases from J, with 13 bases in between. This CDR3 reads CASSLRTPRDEQFF. CDR3 DNA: TGTGCCAGCAGTTTACGGACTCCAAGGGATGAGCAGTTCTTC.

This clonotype was seen more than once but under ten times. In DNA, the CDR3 is TGTGCCAGCAGCCCTACGACCCCGAGCCGCTCGTTGTCAGAGACCCAGTACTTC. Encoded protein: CASSPTTPSRSLSETQYF. The J gene is TRBJ2-5, the V gene TRBV6-1; no definite D call. Looked up from germline, CDR1 is MNHNS and CDR2 is SASEGT. The CDR3 contains 18 residues. The germline V and J ends were trimmed by 6 bases and 4 bases, with 27 bases remaining between them.

This rearrangement joins TRBV20-1 to TRBJ2-7, with 9 bases matching TRBD2. Germline assignment: CDR1 DFQATT and CDR2 SNEGSKA (reference sequence). CDR3 length equals 18 residues. Unmatched junction bases numbered 13, after V lost 1 base and J lost 0 bases. CDR3 DNA: TGCAGTGCTAGAGTTTGGAATTCCAGCGGGAGGATCTCCTACGAGCAGTACTTC. Translated: CSARVWNSSGRISYEQYF.

This rearrangement joins TRBV4-3 to TRBJ2-1; 12 positions match TRBD2. CDR1 is LGHNA and CDR2 is YSLEER in the germline V gene. Losses at the gene ends were 0 bases for V and 9 bases for J; bases not matched to a gene: 6. The CDR3 has 16 amino acids. The DNA of the CDR3 is TGCGCCAGCAGCCAAGAGGCTAGCGGGAGGGCCACTGAGCAGTTCTTC. It yields the protein CASSQEASGRATEQFF.

The chain links TRBV24-1 to TRBJ2-2; the match to TRBD2 covers 15 bases. In germline, CDR1 is KGHDR, CDR2 SFDVKD. Germline trimming cut 2 bases from V and 0 bases from J; bases unmatched to any gene: 6. This CDR3 has 20 residues. The DNA for the CDR3 is TGTGCCACCAGTGATTCACCTGGGACTAGCGGGAGGACGAACACCGGGGAGCTGTTTTTT. Its protein is CATSDSPGTSGRTNTGELFF.

Regarding this clonotype: This may stem from a read error, because a much larger clone lies one nucleotide away. The chain links TRBV28 to TRBJ2-7, with a possible D match to TRBD2 (6 bases). This CDR3 has 12 amino acids. Trimming shortened V by 5 bases and J by 3 bases, and 8 bases separated the two germline ends. The germline gives CDR1 MDHEN, CDR2 SYDVKM. The CDR3 DNA follows: TGTGCCAGCAGTATGGGACTCTACGAGCAGTACTTC. It translates to CASSMGLYEQYF.

In its sample, this clonotype was seen many times. This chain joins TRBV3-1 and TRBJ2-2; weak D call: TRBD2 (5 bases). Germline-derived CDR1 and CDR2 are LGHDT and YNNKEL (reference sequence). This CDR3 comprises 14 residues. Trimming cost V 3 bases and J 2 bases, with 7 bases left between them. The CDR3 protein is CASSHGENTGELFF. CDR3 nucleotide sequence: TGTGCCAGCAGCCACGGGGAAAACACCGGGGAGCTGTTTTTT.

This clonotype was picked up many times. The gene calls are TRBV11-2 and TRBJ2-2, with 7 positions matching TRBD1. With 6 bases clipped from V and 7 bases from J, the junction kept 2 bases outside the gene matches. Germline V lookup: CDR1 SGHAT, CDR2 FQNNGV. CDR3 length equals 12 residues. CDR3 residues: CASRGDSGELFF. CDR3 bases: TGTGCCAGCAGAGGGGACAGCGGGGAGCTGTTTTTT.

In its sample, this clonotype was seen many times. V is TRBV20-1 and J is TRBJ1-1; D unclear. Deletions cut 5 bases from V and 0 bases from J, with 7 bases between. CDR1 and CDR2 from the germline V gene are DFQATT and SNEGSKA (reference sequence). The CDR3 is made up of 12 amino acids. The CDR3 coding sequence is TGCAGTGCTTCATCCCTGAACACTGAAGCTTTCTTT. Protein sequence: CSASSLNTEAFF.

This clonotype was seen at least ten times. The chain is built from TRBV6-1 and TRBJ2-7; 9 bases fit TRBD2. J lost 3 bases, V lost 9 bases, and 12 bases had no gene match. The CDR3 loop spans 15 amino acids. The V gene's germline CDR1 is MNHNS and CDR2 SASEGT. CDR3 bases: TGTGCCAGACACCATACCTGGACTAGCGACTACGAGCAGTACTTC. Residues: CARHHTWTSDYEQYF.

A remark on this clonotype: A single base is all that separates this from a far larger clone, so a read error is likely. The chain couples TRBV29-1 to TRBJ2-7; 9 bases match TRBD2. The J segment lost 6 bases and the V segment lost 6 bases, leaving 12 bases of the junction unmatched. Germline V gene data show CDR1 as SQVTM and CDR2 as ANQGSEA. CDR3 length: 14 amino acids. The CDR3 spells CSVQALAGPTEQYF. In nucleotides, the CDR3 is TGCAGCGTCCAGGCGCTAGCGGGACCGACCGAGCAGTACTTC.

The chain uses TRBV18 and TRBJ2-1; the match to TRBD2 covers 8 bases. This CDR3 is built from 16 residues. In germline, CDR1 is KGHSH, CDR2 LQKENI. The junction had 10 bases not matched to a gene; V was cut back by 3 bases and J by 6 bases. The CDR3 spells CASSPPKAGVGNEQFF. The CDR3 nucleotides are TGTGCCAGCTCACCCCCTAAAGCGGGAGTGGGCAATGAGCAGTTCTTC.

This clonotype was counted at least ten times. V is TRBV5-1 and J is TRBJ2-7; 10 nucleotides agree with TRBD2. This CDR3 is built from 15 residues. Germline trimming cut 2 bases from V and 2 bases from J; bases unmatched to any gene: 4. In germline, CDR1 is SGHRS, CDR2 YFSETQ. The CDR3 loop is CASSFGAGGTYEQYF. In nucleotides, the CDR3 is TGCGCCAGCAGCTTCGGAGCGGGAGGGACCTACGAGCAGTACTTC.

The rearrangement uses TRBV29-1 and TRBJ2-1; weak D call: TRBD2 (5 bases). This CDR3 has 14 residues. Between the trimmed V and J ends, which lost 5 bases and 5 bases, there was a span of 16 bases. The germline V gene has CDR1 SQVTM and CDR2 ANQGSEA. The CDR3 coding sequence is TGCAGCGTTCCGAACGGGGTTTTACACAATGAGCAGTTCTTC. This encodes CSVPNGVLHNEQFF.

On this clonotype itself: This may arise from a read error, as a much more abundant clone is one base away. This sequence joins TRBV11-3 and TRBJ2-1; D gene uncertain. Trimming removed 3 bases from V and 6 bases from J, with 15 bases in between. This CDR3 contains 15 residues. Germline values: CDR1 SGHNT, CDR2 YENEEA. CDR3 coding DNA: TGTGCCAGCAGCTTTCGTTACAGAGCCGTCAATGAGCAGTTCTTC. Its protein product is CASSFRYRAVNEQFF.

The chain uses TRBV12-3 or TRBV12-4 and TRBJ2-7; D tentatively reads TRBD1 or TRBD2 (5 bases each). The CDR3 covers 15 residues. V was trimmed by 3 bases and J by 5 bases, leaving 17 bases between them. The CDR3 DNA follows: TGTGCCAGCAGTTTTGGGGCGTCCGAAGCGGACGAGCAGTACTTC. Translated, it gives CASSFGASEADEQYF.

This clonotype showed up many times. The genes are TRBV2 and TRBJ1-4; no reliable D call. Germline lookup yields CDR1 SNHLY and CDR2 FYNNEI. V was trimmed by 5 bases and J by 7 bases, leaving 14 bases between them. This CDR3 has 14 amino acids. CDR3 sequence reads: CASSLGKKFEKLFF. Written as DNA, the CDR3 is TGTGCCAGCAGTCTAGGGAAGAAATTTGAAAAACTGTTTTTT.

This clonotype has a handful of counts. The CDR3 spells CATSETAGGNEKLFF. CDR3 DNA sequence: TGTGCCACCAGTGAGACAGCGGGGGGAAATGAAAAACTGTTTTTT. V usage is TRBV24-1 and J usage is TRBJ1-4, with D possibly TRBD1 on 5 matching bases. The germline V and J ends were trimmed by 4 bases and 5 bases, with 13 bases remaining between them. The V gene's germline CDR1 is KGHDR and CDR2 SFDVKD. The CDR3 has 15 residues.

This clonotype was observed at least ten times. The chain couples TRBV28 to TRBJ2-1; possibly TRBD1 or TRBD2 for D (6 bases each). The ends were cut back, 2 bases at V and 10 bases at J, with 15 bases in the middle. CDR3 size: 14 residues. Germline CDR1 reads MDHEN; CDR2 reads SYDVKM. The CDR3 here is CASSLGYGGREQFF. In DNA form, the CDR3 reads TGTGCCAGCAGTTTAGGGTATGGGGGGCGGGAGCAGTTCTTC.

In its sample, this clonotype was seen many times. The chain has TRBV20-1 and TRBJ2-1, with 8 bases lining up with TRBD2. CDR3 length: 13 amino acids. V gave up 5 bases and J gave up 9 bases; unmatched junction bases: 9. The germline gives CDR1 DFQATT, CDR2 SNEGSKA (reference sequence). CDR3 sequence: CSACSGGRVEQFF. CDR3 nucleotides: TGCAGTGCTTGCTCGGGGGGGAGGGTTGAGCAGTTCTTC.